Each of the 14 T cell receptor beta chains below was sequenced from the same sample in a study of T cells expressing NK-cell markers. TCRdb derives one entry per CDR3 protein from the 5' RACE reads, leaving out DNA. The sample yields fewer than 400,000 distinct CDR3 sequences, of which the top ten take up around 11%. The sample consisted of blood T cells: a sorted CD56 or NKG2C T cell subset, CD4+ or CD8+ T cells, or bulk PBMC T cells (not recorded which). All receptors derive from a woman between 45 and 65 years old in good health.

The chain employs TRBV5-1 and TRBJ1-2; TCRdb returns TRBD1, unconfirmable since there is no DNA. Germline lookup yields CDR1 SGHRS and CDR2 YFSETQ. The CDR3 has 13 amino acids. CDR3 sequence: CASSSQGISGYTF.

The chain is built from TRBV7-9 and TRBJ2-3; checking the TCRdb D call of TRBD1 is not possible without DNA. The CDR3 contains 14 residues. Germline V gene lookup returns CDR1 SEHNR and CDR2 FQNEAQ (reference sequence). CDR3 protein: CASSSRDSTDTQYF.

The chain has TRBV5-1 and TRBJ2-7; checking the TCRdb D call of TRBD2 is not possible without DNA. The V gene's germline CDR1 is SGHRS and CDR2 YFSETQ. This CDR3 spans 13 amino acids. The CDR3: CASTRREGYEQYF.

The CDR3 here is CSARAWGGTGQETQYF. This chain links TRBV20-1 with TRBJ2-5; as DNA is missing, the TRBD1 call by TCRdb cannot be tested. Germline V gives CDR1 DFQATT, CDR2 SNEGSKA (reference sequence). The CDR3 is 16 amino acids.

The rearrangement links TRBV6-6 to TRBJ1-2; TCRdb designates TRBD1, a call that cannot be tested without DNA. CDR3 length: 13 residues. The V gene's germline CDR1 is MNHNY and CDR2 SVGAGI (reference sequence). CDR3 in amino acids: CASSGAIAYGYTF.

This sequence joins TRBV7-9 and TRBJ2-7; checking the TCRdb D call of TRBD2 is not possible without DNA. Germline-derived CDR1 and CDR2 are SEHNR and FQNEAQ (reference sequence). There are 15 residues in the CDR3. The CDR3: CASSSPGGSNYEQYF.

CDR3 sequence: CASSFDGYEQYF. The genes are TRBV12-3 or TRBV12-4 and TRBJ2-7. CDR3 length: 12 residues.

The chain has TRBV5-1 and TRBJ1-1; the D call of TRBD1 rests on TCRdb alone, since no DNA is present to check it. Germline CDR1 SGHRS, CDR2 YFSETQ. The CDR3 covers 14 residues. The CDR3: CASRTGTPNTEAFF.

V is TRBV7-9 and J is TRBJ1-1; TCRdb reports TRBD1, a call that lacks DNA to check it against. The CDR3 loop spans 15 amino acids. CDR1 is SEHNR and CDR2 is FQNEAQ in the germline V gene (reference sequence). CDR3 amino acids: CASSQLQGKVTEAFF. The variable domain in full, completed from reference TRBV7-9 and TRBJ1-1, reads DTGVSQNPRHKITKRGQNVTFRCDPISEHNRLYWYRQTLGQGPEFLTYFQNEAQLEKSRLLSDRFSAERPKGSFSTLEIQRTEQGDSAMYLCASSQLQGKVTEAFFGQGTRLTVV.

The V and J genes are TRBV6-5 and TRBJ2-1; the TCRdb D gene call, TRBD2, has no DNA to confirm it. CDR3 size: 11 residues. Germline CDR1 is MNHEY and CDR2 is SVGAGI. This chain's CDR3 is CASSPGLGQFF.

The rearrangement links TRBV6-1 to TRBJ1-6. The germline V gene has CDR1 MNHNS and CDR2 SASEGT. This CDR3 spans 15 amino acids. The CDR3 sequence is CASSDQGRRNSPLHF.

The chain links TRBV29-1 to TRBJ2-5; TCRdb gives TRBD1 as the D gene, but with no DNA this cannot be confirmed. Germline V gene lookup returns CDR1 SQVTM and CDR2 ANQGSEA. The CDR3 has 11 amino acids. This CDR3 reads CSVEVGASQYF.

The rearrangement links TRBV5-1 to TRBJ2-4; TCRdb gives TRBD1 as the D gene, but with no DNA this cannot be confirmed. Germline CDR1 and CDR2: SGHRS and YFSETQ. CDR3 length: 15 amino acids. CDR3 amino acids: CASKPGDGGKNIQYF. The complete variable domain, with remaining parts taken from reference TRBV5-1 and TRBJ2-4, reads KAGVTQTPRYLIKTRGQQVTLSCSPISGHRSVSWYQQTPGQGLQFLFEYFSETQRNKGNFPGRFSGRQFSNSRSEMNVSTLELGDSALYLCASKPGDGGKNIQYFGAGTRLSVL.

This chain joins TRBV7-9 and TRBJ2-5. This CDR3 spans 15 amino acids. CDR1 is SEHNR, CDR2 FQNEAQ, per germline (reference sequence). The CDR3 loop is CASRPSGRLKETQYF.